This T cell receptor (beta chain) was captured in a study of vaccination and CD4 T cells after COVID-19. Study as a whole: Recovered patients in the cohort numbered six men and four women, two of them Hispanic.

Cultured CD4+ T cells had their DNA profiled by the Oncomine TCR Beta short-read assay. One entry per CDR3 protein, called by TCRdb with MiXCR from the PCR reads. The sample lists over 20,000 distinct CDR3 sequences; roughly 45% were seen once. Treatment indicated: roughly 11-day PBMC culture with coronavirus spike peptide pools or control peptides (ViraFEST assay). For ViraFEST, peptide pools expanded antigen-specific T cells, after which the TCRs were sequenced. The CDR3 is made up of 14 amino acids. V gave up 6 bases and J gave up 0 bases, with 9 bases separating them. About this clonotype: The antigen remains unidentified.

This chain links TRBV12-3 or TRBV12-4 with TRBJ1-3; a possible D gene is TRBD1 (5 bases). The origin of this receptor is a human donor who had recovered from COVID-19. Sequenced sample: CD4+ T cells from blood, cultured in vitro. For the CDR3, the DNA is TGTGCCAGCAGGACTGACAGCTCTGGAAACACCATATATTTT. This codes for CASRTDSSGNTIYF.